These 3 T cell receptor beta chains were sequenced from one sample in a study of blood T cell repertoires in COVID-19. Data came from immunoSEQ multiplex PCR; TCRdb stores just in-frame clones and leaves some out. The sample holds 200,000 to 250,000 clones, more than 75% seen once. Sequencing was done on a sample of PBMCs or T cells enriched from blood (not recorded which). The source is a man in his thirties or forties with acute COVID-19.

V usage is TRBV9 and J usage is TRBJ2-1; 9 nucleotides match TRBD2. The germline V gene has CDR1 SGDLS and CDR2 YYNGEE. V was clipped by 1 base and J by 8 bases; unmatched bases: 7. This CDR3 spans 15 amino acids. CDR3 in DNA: TGTGCCAGCAGCGTACTGGCGGGAGGGAAGTATGAGCAGTTCTTC. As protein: CASSVLAGGKYEQFF.

CDR3 in DNA: TGTGCCGGTACAGGGGGCGAAATGAAACGAGAGAGCACAGATACGCAGTATTTT. Its translation: CAGTGGEMKRESTDTQYF. The rearrangement joins TRBV2 to TRBJ2-3; 9 positions agree with TRBD1. CDR1 is SNHLY, CDR2 FYNNEI, per germline. The CDR3 runs to 18 residues. The J segment lost 0 bases and the V segment lost 11 bases, leaving 18 bases of the junction unmatched.

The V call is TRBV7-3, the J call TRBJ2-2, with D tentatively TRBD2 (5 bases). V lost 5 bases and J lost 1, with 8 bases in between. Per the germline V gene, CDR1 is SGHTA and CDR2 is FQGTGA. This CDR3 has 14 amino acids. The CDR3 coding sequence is TGTGCCAGCAGCGAGGGAAGGAACACCGGGGAGCTGTTTTTT. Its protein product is CASSEGRNTGELFF.